Included here is one T cell receptor beta chain sequence, with context. TCRdb's table, derived via immunoSEQ multiplex PCR, lists solely in-frame clones and lacks some. Altogether 300,000 or so clones are present, about nine tenths being singletons, with the ten largest covering approximately 2.9%. The record originates from a study of blood T cell repertoires in COVID-19. Study background: PBMCs, B-cell-depleted T cells, or T cells provided the cDNA or gDNA that made up the material.

This CDR3 contains 17 residues. The germline CDR1 and CDR2 sequences are LGHDT and YNNKEL (reference sequence). Unmatched junction bases numbered 12, after V lost 1 base and J lost 3 bases. Cohort allocation depended upon clinical history that participants reported. The source material was PBMCs or T cells enriched from blood (not recorded which). This clonotype originated in a woman between 45 and 65 years old who had been exposed to COVID-19. This rearrangement joins TRBV3-1 (or the pseudogene TRBV3-2) to TRBJ2-7; TRBD1 matches at 7 bases. The chain's CDR3 is CASSQVPSLGQHYEQYF. For the CDR3, the DNA is TGTGCCAGCAGCCAAGTTCCGTCTCTGGGACAGCACTACGAGCAGTACTTC.